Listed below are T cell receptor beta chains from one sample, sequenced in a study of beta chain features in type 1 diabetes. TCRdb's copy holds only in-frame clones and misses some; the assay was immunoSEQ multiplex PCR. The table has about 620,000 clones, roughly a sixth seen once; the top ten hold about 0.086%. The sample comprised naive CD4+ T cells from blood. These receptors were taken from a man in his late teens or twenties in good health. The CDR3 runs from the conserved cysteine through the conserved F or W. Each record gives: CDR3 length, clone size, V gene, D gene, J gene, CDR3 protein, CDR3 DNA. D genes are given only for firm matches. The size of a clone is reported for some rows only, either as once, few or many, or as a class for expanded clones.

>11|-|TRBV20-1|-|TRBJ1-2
CSAKVRDGYTF
TGCAGTGCTAAGGTCAGGGATGGCTACACCTTC
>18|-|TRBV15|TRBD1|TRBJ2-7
CATSRDQWGQATSYEQYF
TGTGCCACCAGCAGAGATCAATGGGGACAGGCCACCTCCTACGAGCAGTACTTC
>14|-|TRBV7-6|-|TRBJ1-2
CASSLIPGTYGYTF
TGTGCCAGCAGCTTAATTCCAGGGACCTATGGCTACACCTTC
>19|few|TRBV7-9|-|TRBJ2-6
CASSSRGAGHGIGANVLTF
TGTGCCAGCAGCTCCAGGGGTGCAGGGCACGGCATTGGGGCCAACGTCCTGACTTTC
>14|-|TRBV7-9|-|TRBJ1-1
CASSLAGRRNEAFF
TGTGCCAGCAGCTTAGCCGGCAGGAGAAATGAAGCTTTCTTT
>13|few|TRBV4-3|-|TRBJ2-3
CASSRTSGDTQYF
TGCGCCAGCAGCCGCACTTCAGGGGATACGCAGTATTTT
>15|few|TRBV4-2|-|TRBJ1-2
CASSPRGDGSYGYTF
TGTGCCAGCAGCCCCCGCGGGGACGGGAGCTATGGCTACACCTTC
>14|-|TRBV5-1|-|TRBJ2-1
CASSPTVHGDEQFF
TGCGCCAGCAGCCCGACCGTCCACGGCGATGAGCAGTTCTTC
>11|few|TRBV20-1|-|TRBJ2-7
CSAEQGHEQYF
TGCAGTGCTGAACAGGGCCACGAGCAGTACTTC
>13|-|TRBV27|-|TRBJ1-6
CASSYRLISPLHF
TGTGCCAGCAGTTACAGATTGATCTCACCCCTCCACTTT
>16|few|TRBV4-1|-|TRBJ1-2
CASSSGPGMEPYGYTF
TGCGCCAGCAGCTCTGGTCCGGGGATGGAGCCCTATGGCTACACCTTC
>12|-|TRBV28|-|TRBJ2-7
CASSLLQSGLYF
TGTGCCAGCAGTTTACTACAGTCAGGTTTGTACTTC
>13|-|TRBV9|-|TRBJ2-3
CASSVDRVDTQYF
TGTGCCAGCAGCGTAGACAGGGTCGATACGCAGTATTTT
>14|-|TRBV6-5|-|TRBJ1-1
CASSYLDSNTEAFF
TGTGCCAGCAGTTACCTGGATTCGAACACTGAAGCTTTCTTT
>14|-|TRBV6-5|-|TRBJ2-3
CASNPRKSTDTQYF
TGTGCCAGCAACCCCAGAAAAAGCACAGATACGCAGTATTTT
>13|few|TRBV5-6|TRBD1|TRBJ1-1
CASSLGQVAEAFF
TGTGCCAGCAGCCTAGGACAGGTCGCTGAAGCTTTCTTT
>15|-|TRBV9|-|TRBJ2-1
CASSTTVRAYNEQFF
TGTGCCAGCAGTACTACTGTGCGTGCCTACAATGAGCAGTTCTTC
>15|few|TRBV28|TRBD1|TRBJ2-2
CASTLGGTNTGELFF
TGTGCCAGCACCTTAGGGGGCACGAACACCGGGGAGCTGTTTTTT
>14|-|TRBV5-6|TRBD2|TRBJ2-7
CASSAAGGAYEQYF
TGTGCCAGCAGCGCCGCCGGGGGGGCCTACGAGCAGTACTTC
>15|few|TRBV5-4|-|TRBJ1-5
CASSLDGGANQPQHF
TGTGCCAGCAGCTTGGATGGGGGTGCCAATCAGCCCCAGCATTTT
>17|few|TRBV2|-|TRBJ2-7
CASSEAPPGAGSYEQYF
TGTGCCAGCAGTGAAGCGCCGCCGGGGGCAGGGTCCTACGAGCAGTACTTC
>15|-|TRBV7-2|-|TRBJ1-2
CASSQLVTVYGSNTF
TGTGCCAGCAGCCAATTAGTTACAGTTTACGGCTCTAATACCTTC
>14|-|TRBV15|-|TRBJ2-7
CATSRGFDGYEQYF
TGTGCCACCAGCAGAGGGTTCGACGGCTACGAGCAGTACTTC
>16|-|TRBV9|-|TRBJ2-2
CASSVGSRPYTGELFF
TGTGCCAGCAGCGTAGGAAGTCGACCCTACACCGGGGAGCTGTTTTTT
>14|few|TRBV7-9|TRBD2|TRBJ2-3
CASSISGSSDTQYF
TGTGCCAGCAGCATTAGCGGGAGCTCAGATACGCAGTATTTT
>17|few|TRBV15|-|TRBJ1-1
CATSAGIRLELGTEAFF
TGTGCCACCAGCGCTGGAATACGATTGGAGTTAGGGACTGAAGCTTTCTTT
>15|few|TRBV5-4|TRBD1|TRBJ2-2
CASSPGTGSPGELFF
TGTGCCAGCAGCCCTGGGACAGGGTCCCCCGGGGAGCTGTTTTTT
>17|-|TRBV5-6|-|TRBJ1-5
CASSLNRGRGGNQPQHF
TGTGCCAGCAGCTTAAATCGGGGCAGGGGAGGCAATCAGCCCCAGCATTTT
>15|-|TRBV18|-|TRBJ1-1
CASSPTQELNTEAFF
TGTGCCAGCTCTCCAACTCAGGAACTGAACACTGAAGCTTTCTTT
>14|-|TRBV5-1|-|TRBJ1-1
CASSSPGTPSEAFF
TGCGCCAGCAGCTCCCCCGGGACACCTTCTGAAGCTTTCTTT
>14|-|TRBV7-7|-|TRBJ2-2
CASREPVNCRELFF
TGTGCCAGCAGGGAACCTGTTAATTGCCGGGAGCTGTTTTTT
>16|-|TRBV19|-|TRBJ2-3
CASSMGPPGTSDTQYF
TGTGCCAGTAGTATGGGCCCTCCGGGGACAAGTGATACGCAGTATTTT
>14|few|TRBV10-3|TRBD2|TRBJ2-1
CAIKGSGSLNEQFF
TGTGCCATCAAGGGCAGCGGGAGTTTGAATGAGCAGTTCTTC
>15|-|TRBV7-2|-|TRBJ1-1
CASSLRTGKNTEAFF
TGTGCCAGCAGCTTACGAACAGGGAAGAACACTGAAGCTTTCTTT
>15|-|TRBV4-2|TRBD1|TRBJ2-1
CASSATTGAYNEQFF
TGTGCCAGCAGCGCGACCACAGGGGCCTACAATGAGCAGTTCTTC
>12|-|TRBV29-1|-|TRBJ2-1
CSQGGRFNEQFF
TGCAGCCAGGGAGGACGGTTCAATGAGCAGTTCTTC
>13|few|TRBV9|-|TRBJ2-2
CASSVVGTGELFF
TGTGCCAGCAGCGTAGTCGGTACCGGGGAGCTGTTTTTT
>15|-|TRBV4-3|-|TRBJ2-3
CASRKELDAADTQYF
TGCGCCAGCAGAAAGGAACTAGACGCCGCAGATACGCAGTATTTT
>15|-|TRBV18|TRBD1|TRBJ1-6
CASSPRQGSNSPLHF
TGTGCCAGCTCACCACGACAGGGTAGCAATTCACCCCTCCACTTT
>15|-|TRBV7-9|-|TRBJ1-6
CASSLEPGESSPLHF
TGTGCCAGCAGCTTAGAGCCAGGGGAGAGTTCACCCCTCCACTTT
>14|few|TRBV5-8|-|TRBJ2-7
CASSLIPGPYEQYF
TGTGCCAGCAGCTTGATACCAGGGCCCTACGAGCAGTACTTC
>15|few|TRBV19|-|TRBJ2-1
CASRLGRPANNEQFF
TGTGCCAGTCGACTAGGGAGGCCTGCAAACAATGAGCAGTTCTTC
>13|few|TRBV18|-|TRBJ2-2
CASSGGGTGELFF
TGTGCCAGCTCAGGCGGCGGCACCGGGGAGCTGTTTTTT
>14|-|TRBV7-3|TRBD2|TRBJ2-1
CASSAGGSYNEQFF
TGTGCCAGTTCTGCGGGAGGGTCATACAATGAGCAGTTCTTC
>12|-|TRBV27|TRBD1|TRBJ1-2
CASRTGVRGYTF
TGTGCCAGCAGGACAGGGGTGAGGGGCTACACCTTC
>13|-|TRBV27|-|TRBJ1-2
CASSPTGSYGYTF
TGTGCCAGCAGTCCGACGGGTAGCTATGGCTACACCTTC
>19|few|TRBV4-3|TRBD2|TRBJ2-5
CASSPTGTSGLLTGETQYF
TGCGCCAGCAGCCCTACTGGGACTAGCGGGCTTTTAACGGGGGAGACCCAGTACTTC
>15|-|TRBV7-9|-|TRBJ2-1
CASSLRGSAYNEQFF
TGTGCCAGCAGCTTACGTGGGAGCGCCTACAATGAGCAGTTCTTC
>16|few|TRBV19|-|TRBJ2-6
CASSPNGASGANVLTF
TGTGCCAGTAGCCCAAACGGGGCCTCTGGGGCCAACGTCCTGACTTTC
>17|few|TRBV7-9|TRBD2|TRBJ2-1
CASSPPRLAGTYNEQFF
TGTGCCAGCAGCCCCCCGCGACTAGCGGGGACCTACAATGAGCAGTTCTTC
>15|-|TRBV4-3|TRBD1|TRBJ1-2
CASSQNPGQGDGYTF
TGCGCCAGCAGCCAGAATCCGGGACAGGGCGATGGCTACACCTTC
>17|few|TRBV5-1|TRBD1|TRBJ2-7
CASSLRLQGGFVYEQYF
TGCGCCAGCAGCTTAAGATTACAGGGGGGCTTCGTCTACGAGCAGTACTTC
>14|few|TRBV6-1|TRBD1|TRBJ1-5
CASSSDRAGQPQHF
TGTGCCAGCAGCTCTGACAGGGCCGGACAGCCCCAGCATTTT
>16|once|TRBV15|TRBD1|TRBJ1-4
CATSRKTGATNEKLFF
TGTGCCACCAGCAGAAAGACAGGGGCAACTAATGAAAAACTGTTTTTT
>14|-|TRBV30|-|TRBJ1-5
CAWSVHTSNQPQHF
TGTGCCTGGAGTGTACATACCTCCAATCAGCCCCAGCATTTT